The sequence of this T cell receptor (beta chain) was determined in a study of shared clonotypes between healthy human individuals. Overall study results and limits: The researchers took only blood, and tissue repertoires probably look different.

With respect to this clone: Its antigen is unknown.

The repertoire was sequenced with immunoSEQ multiplex PCR; TCRdb's copy has only in-frame clones and lacks some. Of about 2.2 million clones listed, about 93% were seen once; the top ten hold approximately 1.7%. Naive CD8 cells lacked CD45RO, underwent positive selection for CCR7 and left out terminally differentiated effector memory CD45RA+ cells. Trimming left V 2 bases short and J 6 bases short, with 9 bases between. This CDR3 is built from 12 residues. From germline, CDR1 is SGHRS and CDR2 YFSETQ. The V and J genes are TRBV5-1 and TRBJ2-7, with no clear D. The receptor comes from a young man in good health. Some clones in this sample may be carry-over from other donors' samples. Sequencing input: naive CD8+ T cells from PBMCs. CDR3 coding DNA: TGCGCCAGCAGCTTTAAAGCGAGCGAGCAGTACTTC. It specifies CASSFKASEQYF.